The next 6 T cell receptor beta chains were all read from a single sample in a study of shared clonotypes between healthy human individuals. Sequencing was performed with immunoSEQ multiplex PCR; in TCRdb, only in-frame clones are kept and a portion is missing. This sample has 470,000 or so clones, with 60% to 80% found just once. Sequences were obtained from PBMCs. These receptors were taken from a woman in her 40s in good health. Some clones in this sample may be carry-over from other donors' samples.

The rearrangement links TRBV4-3 to TRBJ2-7; tentatively, D is TRBD1 (5 bases). Germline V CDR1 and CDR2: LGHNA, YSLEER. The CDR3 loop spans 15 amino acids. Trimming pared 0 bases from V and 3 bases from J, leaving 12 bases between. CDR3 in DNA: TGCGCCAGCAGCCAAGAATGGGGCCGTAGCTACGAGCAGTACTTC. Translating gives CASSQEWGRSYEQYF.

CDR3 sequence reads: CALKLTYEQYF. The CDR3 DNA reads TGTGCCTTGAAACTTACCTACGAGCAGTACTTC. The chain employs TRBV30 and TRBJ2-7; D unresolved. The V gene lost 7 bases and the J gene lost 2 bases, with 9 bases spanning the gap. Germline V lookup: CDR1 GTSNPN, CDR2 SVGIG (reference sequence). The CDR3 covers 11 residues.

This clone appeared a few times. J is TRBJ2-7 and V is TRBV28; the match to TRBD1 covers 9 bases. Germline V gives CDR1 MDHEN, CDR2 SYDVKM. The length of the CDR3 is 15 residues. The V and J ends lost 9 bases and 3 bases, in that order; junction bases with no gene match: 12. The CDR3 is CASQGFGTGNYEQYF. For the CDR3, the DNA is TGTGCCAGTCAAGGGTTCGGGACAGGGAACTACGAGCAGTACTTC.

The CDR3 nucleotides are TGCAGCGTTTCGGTGGCGGGACGTATTGGCGAGCAGTACTTC. As protein: CSVSVAGRIGEQYF. The chain recombines TRBV29-1 with TRBJ2-7, with D possibly TRBD2 on 6 matching bases. This CDR3 has 14 residues. Trimming left V 5 bases short and J 6 bases short, with 20 bases between. Germline V gene lookup returns CDR1 SQVTM and CDR2 ANQGSEA.

The chain joins TRBV18 to TRBJ1-4; no reliable D call. In germline, CDR1 is KGHSH, CDR2 LQKENI. V was clipped by 3 bases and J by 5 bases, with 16 bases between them. The CDR3 is 16 residues long. CDR3 DNA sequence: TGTGCCAGCTCACCGCGAATCATAGGATCGAATGAAAAACTGTTTTTT. Encoded protein: CASSPRIIGSNEKLFF.

The chain links TRBV5-1 to TRBJ2-1, with 10 positions matching TRBD2. The V gene end was trimmed by 4 bases and the J gene end by 9 bases; junction bases not matched to a gene: 7. Germline V CDR1 and CDR2: SGHRS, YFSETQ. This CDR3 is 14 amino acids long. The CDR3 sequence: CASSGLAGEFEQFF. DNA for the CDR3: TGCGCCAGCAGCGGCCTAGCGGGAGAATTTGAGCAGTTCTTC.